The T cell receptor beta chain described here comes from a study of CD8 T cells in ankylosing spondylitis. The germline V gene encodes CDR1 GTSNPN and CDR2 SVGIG (reference sequence). The CDR3 contains 15 residues. The V end lost 5 bases, the J end lost 2 bases, and 16 bases lay between the germline ends. One entry per CDR3 protein, called by TCRdb with MiXCR from the 5' RACE reads. The table lists some 270,000 distinct CDR3 sequences, roughly 32% of them singletons. A few counts support this clonotype. The chain recombines TRBV30 with TRBJ1-5; D not resolved. The clonotype comes from a male donor with ankylosing spondylitis or in good health (not recorded which). The sample comprised blood, either unsorted or a sorted T cell fraction (not recorded which). The CDR3 region has the DNA TGTGCCTGGTCCTACAGCCCCAGAGGCAATCAGCCCCAGCATTTT. Its translation: CAWSYSPRGNQPQHF.